These T cell receptor beta chains were read from a single sample in a study of blood T cell repertoires in COVID-19. Assay: immunoSEQ multiplex PCR; the TCRdb copy retains only in-frame clones and omits some. The data hold some 120,000 clones, with 88% observed a single time. Specimen: peripheral blood. These receptors all stem from a human donor in a cohort sampled during active COVID-19. Both conserved end residues are part of each CDR3. D genes are given only for firm matches. The size field is filled for only some rows; it gives once, few, many or a size class.

d_call | clone_size | j_call | cdr3_length | v_call | cdr3_nt | cdr3_aa
TRBD2 | - | TRBJ2-2 | 15 | TRBV19 | TGTGCCAGTTTCACGGGAGGCGCCCGTTCCGGGGAGCTGTTTTTT | CASFTGGARSGELFF
- | - | TRBJ1-6 | 14 | TRBV5-1 | TGCGCCAGCAGCTCGGAGCCAGAATCATCACCCCTCCACTTT | CASSSEPESSPLHF
- | - | TRBJ1-1 | 15 | TRBV18 | TGTGCCAGCTCACCGCGACAGTCATCGAACACTGAAGCTTTCTTT | CASSPRQSSNTEAFF
- | - | TRBJ1-6 | 16 | TRBV7-2 | TGTGCCAGCAGCTTAGCGTTAGTAGTGGGCGATTCACCCCTCCACTTT | CASSLALVVGDSPLHF
- | - | TRBJ2-5 | 14 | TRBV23-1 | TGCGCCAGCAGTCAAGGGGCCGTTGGAGAGACCCAGTACTTC | CASSQGAVGETQYF
TRBD2 | - | TRBJ2-2 | 16 | TRBV7-7 | TGTGCTAGCAGCCCCACCGGGACTAGCCTTGCCGGGGAGCTGTTTTTT | CASSPTGTSLAGELFF
TRBD2 | - | TRBJ2-7 | 14 | TRBV3-1/TRBV3-2 | TGTGCCAGCAGCCCTAGCGGGAGTCGGGGCGAGCAGTACTTC | CASSPSGSRGEQYF
- | - | TRBJ2-3 | 12 | TRBV29-1 | TGCAGCGTTATAGTTCAAACAGATACGCAGTATTTT | CSVIVQTDTQYF
- | - | TRBJ1-5 | 12 | TRBV2 | TGTGCCAGCAGTGAAGGACAGCAGCCCCAGCATTTT | CASSEGQQPQHF
- | few | TRBJ2-1 | 17 | TRBV4-1 | TGCGCCAGCAGCCAAGTCGATTTGGGCTTAGCCTACAATGAGCAGTTCTTC | CASSQVDLGLAYNEQFF
TRBD2 | - | TRBJ2-1 | 16 | TRBV27 | TGTGCCAGCGTAATAAGGGGAGGGACTAGCGGGGTTGAGCAGTTCTTC | CASVIRGGTSGVEQFF
- | - | TRBJ2-5 | 12 | TRBV29-1 | TGCAGCGTTAGGCGGGACGGTGAGACCCAGTACTTC | CSVRRDGETQYF
- | few | TRBJ2-3 | 14 | TRBV28 | TGTGCCAGCAGTCCGAACAGGATCACAGATACGCAGTATTTT | CASSPNRITDTQYF
- | - | TRBJ2-7 | 15 | TRBV29-1 | TGCAGCGTTGCCGCCAGTAGAGGTAACTCCTACGAGCAGTACTTC | CSVAASRGNSYEQYF
- | - | TRBJ2-1 | 17 | TRBV5-1 | TGCGCCAGCAGCTTGTTTTTGCTAGGGAGCCCCTACAATGAGCAGTTCTTC | CASSLFLLGSPYNEQFF
- | - | TRBJ1-5 | 16 | TRBV19 | TGTGCCAGTAGTATTCCGGCGGAAGGTTTCAATCAGCCCCAGCATTTT | CASSIPAEGFNQPQHF
- | - | TRBJ2-7 | 13 | TRBV7-8 | TGTGCCAGCAGTGGCAGGGTAGAGCACGAGCAGTACTTC | CASSGRVEHEQYF
- | - | TRBJ1-4 | 14 | TRBV7-2 | TGTGCCAGCAGCTCCGGCGGGGTTCATGAAAAACTGTTTTTT | CASSSGGVHEKLFF
TRBD1 | - | TRBJ1-2 | 14 | TRBV7-9 | TGTGCCAGCAGCACAGGACAGGGGGACTATGGCTACACCTTC | CASSTGQGDYGYTF
TRBD1 | - | TRBJ1-2 | 11 | TRBV12-3/TRBV12-4 | TGTGCCAGCGGACAGGGCTATGGCTACACCTTC | CASGQGYGYTF
- | - | TRBJ1-2 | 13 | TRBV5-1 | TGCGCCAGCAGCTCACAGGGTACGGAAGGCTACACCTTC | CASSSQGTEGYTF
TRBD1 | once | TRBJ1-1 | 14 | TRBV29-1 | TGCAGCGTTGAGGTCCCAGGGGGAGTTGCTGAAGCTTTCTTT | CSVEVPGGVAEAFF
- | - | TRBJ2-5 | 12 | TRBV3-1/TRBV3-2 | TGTGCCAGCAGCCTGCGCAAAGAGACCCAGTACTTC | CASSLRKETQYF
TRBD1 | once | TRBJ2-3 | 17 | TRBV7-6 | TGTGCCAGCAGCTTAGCGTCCGGGACAGTAAGCACAGATACGCAGTATTTT | CASSLASGTVSTDTQYF
- | - | TRBJ1-1 | 13 | TRBV7-9 | TGTGCCAGCAGCTCACAGGGGAACACTGAAGCTTTCTTT | CASSSQGNTEAFF
TRBD1 | few | TRBJ1-5 | 13 | TRBV14 | TGTGCCAGCAGCCCCGACAGGGCAGGGCCCCAGCATTTT | CASSPDRAGPQHF
- | - | TRBJ2-3 | 15 | TRBV15 | TGTGCCACCAGCAGAGATCGCGGCCGTGCGGATACGCAGTATTTT | CATSRDRGRADTQYF
- | - | TRBJ1-4 | 15 | TRBV30 | TGTGCCTGGAGTGACGGGACAATCGATAATGAAAAACTGTTTTTT | CAWSDGTIDNEKLFF
TRBD1 | - | TRBJ1-2 | 15 | TRBV15 | TGTGCCACCAGCAGTTCCCCAGGGGGGAACTATGGCTACACCTTC | CATSSSPGGNYGYTF
TRBD1 | - | TRBJ1-1 | 16 | TRBV6-6 | TGTGCCAGCAACCAAATAGGGGGCGCGGGGAACACTGAAGCTTTCTTT | CASNQIGGAGNTEAFF
TRBD2 | - | TRBJ2-3 | 17 | TRBV5-4 | TGTGCCAGCAGCTTGAGAAGCGGGAGGCCTTACACAGATACGCAGTATTTT | CASSLRSGRPYTDTQYF
TRBD2 | - | TRBJ2-3 | 18 | TRBV7-2 | TGTGCCAGCAGCACCAGACTAGCGGGAGGGTTTTCCGCAGATACGCAGTATTTT | CASSTRLAGGFSADTQYF
- | few | TRBJ1-5 | 18 | TRBV19 | TGTGCCAGTAGTATCCTTCCCCCAGGGGTGATTAATAATCAGCCCCAGCATTTT | CASSILPPGVINNQPQHF
- | - | TRBJ1-3 | 13 | TRBV18 | TGTGCCAGCTCAGAGGGTCCTGGAAACACCATATATTTT | CASSEGPGNTIYF
TRBD2 | - | TRBJ2-1 | 18 | TRBV7-9 | TGTGCCAGCAGCTCCCCCTGGGGGGGTCAGCGCTCCTACAATGAGCAGTTCTTC | CASSSPWGGQRSYNEQFF
TRBD1 | - | TRBJ2-1 | 17 | TRBV7-9 | TGTGCCAGCAGCTTTCCTACAGGGGAGCGAAACCCCAATGAGCAGTTCTTC | CASSFPTGERNPNEQFF
TRBD2 | - | TRBJ2-3 | 13 | TRBV2 | TGTGCCAGCCACCTAGCGGGCGGAGATACGCAGTATTTT | CASHLAGGDTQYF
- | few | TRBJ2-7 | 14 | TRBV7-9 | TGTGCCAGCAGCTCACGGAGGGTACCCTACGAGCAGTACTTC | CASSSRRVPYEQYF
- | once | TRBJ2-1 | 15 | TRBV7-9 | TGTGCCAGCAGCGTCAGGGTCCTGTCCTACAATGAGCAGTTCTTC | CASSVRVLSYNEQFF
- | - | TRBJ2-5 | 14 | TRBV2 | TGTGCCAGCAGTCCCGGCGGGGTGGTAAAGACCCAGTACTTC | CASSPGGVVKTQYF
TRBD2 | few | TRBJ2-3 | 16 | TRBV7-7 | TGTGCTAGCAGCCCGTCCGGGACTAGCGTGTCAGATACGCAGTATTTT | CASSPSGTSVSDTQYF
TRBD1 | - | TRBJ1-1 | 15 | TRBV25-1 | TGTGCCAGCAGTGCACAGGGGATAGGTCGCACTGAAGCTTTCTTT | CASSAQGIGRTEAFF
- | - | TRBJ2-7 | 14 | TRBV11-1 | TGTGCCAGCAGCTTATCGCAGGGGGGCTACGAGCAGTACTTC | CASSLSQGGYEQYF
TRBD2 | - | TRBJ2-3 | 12 | TRBV2 | TGTGCCAGCAGGGGACTAGCGGGGTCTTTAAATTTT | CASRGLAGSLNF
- | - | TRBJ1-5 | 15 | TRBV4-2 | TGTGCCAGCTCGCAAGATGGGGGGGGTCTTAGACCCCAGCATTTT | CASSQDGGGLRPQHF
TRBD1 | - | TRBJ1-2 | 13 | TRBV18 | TGTGCCAGCTCACCATCGGACAGGGTGGGTCGGACCTTC | CASSPSDRVGRTF
TRBD1 | - | TRBJ2-7 | 16 | TRBV7-6 | TGTGCCAGCAGCTTCTCCCCGGGACAGGGTGCCTACGAGCAGTACTTC | CASSFSPGQGAYEQYF
- | - | TRBJ1-6 | 15 | TRBV18 | TGTGCCAGCTCACCGGGGTCGGGGGGGAATTCACCCCTCCACTTT | CASSPGSGGNSPLHF
- | - | TRBJ1-2 | 13 | TRBV3-1/TRBV3-2 | TGTGCCAGCAGCCAAGCACTTAACTATGGCTACACCTTC | CASSQALNYGYTF
TRBD1 | - | TRBJ2-7 | 16 | TRBV3-1/TRBV3-2 | TGTGCCAGCAGCCGCCTCCCCGGGACAGGGCTCTTGGAGCAGTACTTC | CASSRLPGTGLLEQYF